This note documents a single TCR beta chain sequence. Its specificity is unknown. These data come from a study of T cell repertoires in cytomegalovirus infection. As for the study in general: Recently identified HLA-C-restricted CMV epitopes and well-studied HLA-B-restricted CMV epitopes were used by the study.

Germline assignment: CDR1 MNHEY and CDR2 SMNVEV (reference sequence). The CDR3 is 13 residues long. Unmatched junction bases numbered 4, after V lost 5 bases and J lost 4 bases. TCRdb recomputed calls from the reads with MiXCR, one row per CDR3 protein. The repertoire holds hundreds of thousands of distinct CDR3 sequences, with almost 30% as singletons. Source: cultured PBMCs, taken from culture after CMV antigen stimulation. The V and J genes are TRBV27 and TRBJ2-5; 7 bases fit TRBD1. The TCR was taken from a human donor in good health (CMV status not recorded). Some clones in this sample may be carry-over from other donors' samples. In nucleotides, the CDR3 is TGTGCCAGCAGTGCGAACAGGGGAGAGACCCAGTACTTC. Its protein product is CASSANRGETQYF.